These 25 T cell receptor beta chains came from one sample sequenced in a study of chemoradiotherapy in HPV16-positive cancers. Measured with immunoSEQ multiplex PCR; TCRdb has only the in-frame clones, and not every one. The sample shows about 14,000 clones, 65% to 75% of them seen only once. The biological material was taken from a patient who underwent chemoradiotherapy. These TCRs come from a human donor with HPV-associated anogenital cancer.

The chain links TRBV30 to TRBJ1-5, with a possible D match to TRBD1 (5 bases). Trimming took 0 bases from V and 5 from J, leaving 11 bases between them. Germline CDR1 and CDR2: GTSNPN and SVGIG (reference sequence). This CDR3 is 14 amino acids long. The CDR3 spells CAWSVGWGDQPQHF. For the CDR3, the DNA is TGTGCCTGGAGTGTAGGCTGGGGGGATCAGCCCCAGCATTTT.

The rearrangement joins TRBV2 to TRBJ2-2, with D unclear. Trimming removed 1 base at V and 3 bases at J, with 0 bases between. Germline V gives CDR1 SNHLY, CDR2 FYNNEI. There are 12 residues in the CDR3. CDR3 region: CASSEDTGELFF. CDR3 sequence (DNA): TGTGCCAGCAGTGAAGACACCGGGGAGCTGTTTTTT.

Written as DNA, the CDR3 is TGTGCCAGCATTGGACGGCAAGAGACCCAGTACTTC. Encoded protein: CASIGRQETQYF. The V gene is TRBV2, the J gene TRBJ2-5, with D unresolved. The V and J ends lost 7 bases and 2 bases respectively, with 8 bases between them. Germline CDR1 is SNHLY and CDR2 is FYNNEI. The CDR3 runs to 12 residues.

The chain employs TRBV7-9 and TRBJ2-3, with 8 bases lining up with TRBD1. In germline, CDR1 is SEHNR, CDR2 FQNEAQ (reference sequence). The J segment lost 2 bases and the V segment lost 2 bases, leaving 6 bases of the junction unmatched. CDR3 length equals 16 residues. The CDR3 spells CASSLQGQGFTDTQYF. The CDR3 DNA reads as TGTGCCAGCAGCTTACAAGGACAGGGATTCACAGATACGCAGTATTTT. Looking up the rest from reference TRBV7-9 and TRBJ2-3 gives the full variable domain: DTGVSQNPRHKITKRGQNVTFRCDPISEHNRLYWYRQTLGQGPEFLTYFQNEAQLEKSRLLSDRFSAERPKGSFSTLEIQRTEQGDSAMYLCASSLQGQGFTDTQYFGPGTRLTVL.

Notes on this clone: The same CDR3 is also encoded by other DNA sequences in this sample. The rearrangement uses TRBV6-5 and TRBJ1-3; D is ambiguous. The CDR3 sequence is 15 residues long. Germline CDR1 and CDR2: MNHEY and SVGAGI. V lost 0 bases and J 6 bases, leaving 12 bases between the germline ends. The CDR3 DNA is TGTGCCAGCAGTTACTCGACACCGCCGGAAAACACCATATATTTT. Translating gives CASSYSTPPENTIYF.

The rearrangement uses TRBV29-1 and TRBJ2-2, with D possibly being TRBD1 (5 bases). The length of the CDR3 is 15 residues. In germline, CDR1 is SQVTM, CDR2 ANQGSEA. Trimming removed 5 bases from V and 0 bases from J, with 13 bases in between. The CDR3: CSVFLLQANTGELFF. The CDR3 DNA reads as TGCAGCGTTTTTTTATTACAGGCGAACACCGGGGAGCTGTTTTTT.

The genes are TRBV2 and TRBJ2-5; the D gene is possibly TRBD1 (5 bases). Germline CDR1 and CDR2: SNHLY and FYNNEI. V shed 5 bases and J shed 5 bases, with 12 bases lying between them. The CDR3 sequence is 13 residues long. The CDR3 DNA reads as TGTGCCAGCAGTAGGGGTTATGGGGAGACCCAGTACTTC. This translates into CASSRGYGETQYF.

CDR3 nucleotides: TGTGCCAGCATCTCCAAGGACAGGGGGCAAGAGCAGTACTTC. Translating gives CASISKDRGQEQYF. The rearrangement joins TRBV6-5 to TRBJ2-7; 11 bases fit TRBD1. Germline assignment: CDR1 MNHEY and CDR2 SVGAGI. This CDR3 is built from 14 residues. V was pared by 7 bases and J by 7 bases, with 9 bases of the junction left unmatched.

The chain is built from TRBV21-1 and TRBJ2-7; the D call in the table, TRBD1, was not verified against the DNA. TRBV21-1 is reported as a pseudogene. This CDR3 comprises 13 residues. The CDR3 DNA is TGTGCCAGACCTACAGGTATCTTATACGAGCAGTACTTC. Its protein is CARPTGILYEQYF.

The J gene is TRBJ1-1, the V gene TRBV19; D is uncertain. V lost 5 bases and J 11 bases, leaving 15 bases between the germline ends. Germline CDR1 reads LNHDA; CDR2 reads SQIVND (reference sequence). This CDR3 is 12 amino acids long. CDR3: CASSLLTGGAFF. The DNA of the CDR3 is TGTGCCAGTAGTCTTCTTACCGGTGGGGCTTTCTTT. Together with reference TRBV19 and TRBJ1-1, the CDR3 gives the full variable domain: DGGITQSPKYLFRKEGQNVTLSCEQNLNHDAMYWYRQDPGQGLRLIYYSQIVNDFQKGDIAEGYSVSREKKESFPLTVTSAQKNPTAFYLCASSLLTGGAFFGQGTRLTVV.

This clone was observed a handful of times. The chain links TRBV30 to TRBJ1-1, with D unclear. The CDR3 length is 13 residues. In germline, CDR1 is GTSNPN, CDR2 SVGIG (reference sequence). V was pared by 0 bases and J by 5 bases, with 10 bases between. The CDR3 DNA sequence: TGTGCCTGGAGTGTTAGTGGGGAGACTGAAGCTTTCTTT. It yields the protein CAWSVSGETEAFF.

This clone has only a few counts. This rearrangement joins TRBV7-2 to TRBJ1-4; D is unclear. Germline CDR1 SGHTA, CDR2 FQGNSA. The CDR3 contains 14 residues. The V gene lost 2 bases and the J gene lost 8 bases, with 12 bases spanning the gap. In DNA, the CDR3 is TGTGCCAGCAGCTTACTTCGGGGAGGGGAAAAACTGTTTTTT. Translation: CASSLLRGGEKLFF.

The chain carries TRBV5-1 and TRBJ2-3; D may be TRBD2 (5 bases). The CDR3 extends over 14 amino acids. Trimming cost V 1 base and J 6 bases, with 12 bases left between them. The germline V gene has CDR1 SGHRS and CDR2 YFSETQ. CDR3 residues: CASSLSDYTDTQYF. The CDR3 nucleotides read TGCGCCAGCAGCTTGTCTGACTACACGGATACGCAGTATTTT.

The rearrangement uses TRBV27 and TRBJ1-1; D unresolved. Germline V gene data show CDR1 as MNHEY and CDR2 as SMNVEV (reference sequence). This CDR3 has 15 residues. Trimming pared 4 bases from V and 0 bases from J, leaving 12 bases between. CDR3 protein: CASSWQRVMNTEAFF. The CDR3 nucleotides are TGTGCCAGCAGTTGGCAGAGAGTAATGAACACTGAAGCTTTCTTT.

The chain links TRBV11-2 to TRBJ2-1; 7 bases fit TRBD1. Germline V gene data show CDR1 as SGHAT and CDR2 as FQNNGV. V shed 4 bases, J shed 0 bases, and the junction held 12 bases outside the gene matches. The CDR3 runs 18 residues. CDR3 sequence: CASSSLQGRWGSYNEQFF. The CDR3 DNA is TGTGCCAGCAGCTCTTTACAGGGGAGATGGGGCTCCTACAATGAGCAGTTCTTC.

This chain uses TRBV6-1 with TRBJ2-3; unclear D gene. V was pared by 2 bases and J by 7 bases, with 10 bases between. The CDR3 has 13 amino acids. Per germline, CDR1 MNHNS and CDR2 SASEGT. The CDR3 here is CASSERTDYTQYF. CDR3 nucleotides: TGTGCCAGCAGTGAACGGACGGATTATACGCAGTATTTT.

V is TRBV4-1 and J is TRBJ1-5; no definite D call. Trimming cost V 0 bases and J 1 base, with 7 bases left between them. Germline V lookup: CDR1 MGHRA, CDR2 YSYEKL. CDR3 length: 15 residues. The CDR3 is CASSQEVRSNQPQHF. CDR3 nucleotide sequence: TGCGCCAGCAGCCAAGAAGTCAGGAGCAATCAGCCCCAGCATTTT.

This rearrangement joins TRBV18 to TRBJ2-3, with 9 bases matching TRBD1. There are 15 residues in the CDR3. In germline, CDR1 is KGHSH, CDR2 LQKENI. Germline trimming cut 5 bases from V and 1 base from J; bases unmatched to any gene: 4. The CDR3 DNA reads TGTGCCAGCTCATTGACAGGGGGTGGCACAGATACGCAGTATTTT. This codes for CASSLTGGGTDTQYF.

V and J are TRBV7-6 and TRBJ2-2; TRBD2 agrees at 12 bases. There are 17 residues in the CDR3. Germline V gene lookup returns CDR1 SGHVS and CDR2 FNYEAQ. The V and J ends lost 5 bases and 5 bases, in that order; junction bases with no gene match: 9. Written as DNA, the CDR3 is TGTGCCAGCAGCCTCCAGCCACTAGCGGGAGGTACCGGGGAGCTGTTTTTT. As protein: CASSLQPLAGGTGELFF. Based on the CDR3 plus reference TRBV7-6 and TRBJ2-2, the full variable domain is GAGVSQSPRYKVTKRGQDVALRCDPISGHVSLYWYRQALGQGPEFLTYFNYEAQQDKSGLPNDRFSAERPEGSISTLTIQRTEQRDSAMYRCASSLQPLAGGTGELFFGEGSRLTVL.

V usage is TRBV6-1 and J usage is TRBJ2-2, with D tentatively TRBD2 (6 bases). Germline-derived CDR1 and CDR2 are MNHNS and SASEGT. V lost 6 bases to trimming and J lost 1 base, with 9 bases between them. This CDR3 has 14 residues. The CDR3 DNA reads as TGTGCCAGCAGGGACTACTGGAACACCGGGGAGCTGTTTTTT. Amino acid sequence: CASRDYWNTGELFF.

The chain has TRBV7-8 and TRBJ2-2; the match to TRBD2 covers 8 bases. CDR3 length: 15 residues. V gave up 3 bases and J gave up 6 bases; unmatched junction bases: 6. The germline gives CDR1 SGHVS, CDR2 FQNEAQ. CDR3 coding DNA: TGTGCCAGCAGCTTGCGGGAGGCGTTCGCCGGGGAGCTGTTTTTT. As protein: CASSLREAFAGELFF. Using reference TRBV7-8 and TRBJ2-2 for the parts outside the CDR3, the full variable domain is GAGVSQSPRYKVAKRGQDVALRCDPISGHVSLFWYQQALGQGPEFLTYFQNEAQLDKSGLPSDRFFAERPEGSVSTLKIQRTQQEDSAVYLCASSLREAFAGELFFGEGSRLTVL.

The chain uses TRBV28 and TRBJ1-1; D is possibly TRBD1 (5 bases). Germline V gives CDR1 MDHEN, CDR2 SYDVKM. The CDR3 is made up of 14 amino acids. Trimming removed 5 bases at V and 1 base at J, with 11 bases between. The DNA for the CDR3 is TGTGCCAGCAGTATCATCAGGGAGAACACTGAAGCTTTCTTT. Translation: CASSIIRENTEAFF.

The chain joins TRBV9 to TRBJ2-1; 10 bases match TRBD2. J lost 6 bases, V lost 1 base, and 4 bases had no gene match. The CDR3 totals 15 residues. CDR1 and CDR2 from the germline V gene are SGDLS and YYNGEE. The chain's CDR3 is CASSVLAGASNEQFF. In DNA form, the CDR3 reads TGTGCCAGCAGCGTACTAGCGGGAGCAAGCAATGAGCAGTTCTTC.

Only a few counts were recorded for this clone. The CDR3 DNA is TGTGCCAGCAGTATCCAGACTAACTATGGCTACACCTTC. Amino acid sequence: CASSIQTNYGYTF. The chain couples TRBV28 to TRBJ1-2, with no clear D. Trimming removed 5 bases at V and 0 bases at J, with 7 bases between. The CDR3 has 13 amino acids. From germline, CDR1 is MDHEN and CDR2 SYDVKM.

The V and J genes are TRBV2 and TRBJ2-7; D might be TRBD2 (6 bases). The CDR3 has 13 amino acids. Germline V lookup: CDR1 SNHLY, CDR2 FYNNEI. Trimming removed 4 bases from V and 5 bases from J, with 12 bases in between. The CDR3 loop is CASSVGREDEQYF. CDR3 in DNA: TGTGCCAGCAGTGTCGGGCGGGAAGACGAGCAGTACTTC.